This T cell receptor beta chain was found in a study of T cell responses to AZD1222 COVID-19 vaccine. Assay: immunoSEQ multiplex PCR; the TCRdb copy retains only in-frame clones and omits some. The sample records fewer than 120,000 clones, around 82% being singletons. General study findings and limits: Repertoire sampling occurred only after the peak T cell response.

CDR1 MDHEN and CDR2 SYDVKM come from the germline V gene. V was pared by 5 bases and J by 0 bases, with 10 bases between. This CDR3 spans 14 amino acids. Comments on this clone: The antigen is not known.

This sample comprised peripheral blood, obtained on day 0 of AZD1222 vaccination. This TCR was sampled from an adult in good health. The J gene is TRBJ1-1, the V gene TRBV28; tentative D call: TRBD1 (6 bases). This chain's CDR3 is CASSPTGLNTEAFF. The CDR3 DNA sequence: TGTGCCAGCAGTCCGACAGGCTTGAACACTGAAGCTTTCTTT.